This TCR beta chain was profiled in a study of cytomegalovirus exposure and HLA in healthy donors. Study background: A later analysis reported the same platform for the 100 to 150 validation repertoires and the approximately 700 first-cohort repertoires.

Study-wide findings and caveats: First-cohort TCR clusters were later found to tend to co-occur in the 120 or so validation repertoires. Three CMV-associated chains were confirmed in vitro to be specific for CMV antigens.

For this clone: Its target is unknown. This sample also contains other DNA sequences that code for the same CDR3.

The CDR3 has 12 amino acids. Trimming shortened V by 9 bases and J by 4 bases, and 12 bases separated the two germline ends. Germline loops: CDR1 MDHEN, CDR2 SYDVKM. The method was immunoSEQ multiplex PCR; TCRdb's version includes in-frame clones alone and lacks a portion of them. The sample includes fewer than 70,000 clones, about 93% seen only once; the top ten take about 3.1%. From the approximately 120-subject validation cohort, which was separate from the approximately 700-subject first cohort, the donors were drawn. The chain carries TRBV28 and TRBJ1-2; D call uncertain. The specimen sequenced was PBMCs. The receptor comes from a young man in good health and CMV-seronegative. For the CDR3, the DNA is TGTGCCAGTTCTTTAGGCGGCTATGGCTACACCTTC. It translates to CASSLGGYGYTF.